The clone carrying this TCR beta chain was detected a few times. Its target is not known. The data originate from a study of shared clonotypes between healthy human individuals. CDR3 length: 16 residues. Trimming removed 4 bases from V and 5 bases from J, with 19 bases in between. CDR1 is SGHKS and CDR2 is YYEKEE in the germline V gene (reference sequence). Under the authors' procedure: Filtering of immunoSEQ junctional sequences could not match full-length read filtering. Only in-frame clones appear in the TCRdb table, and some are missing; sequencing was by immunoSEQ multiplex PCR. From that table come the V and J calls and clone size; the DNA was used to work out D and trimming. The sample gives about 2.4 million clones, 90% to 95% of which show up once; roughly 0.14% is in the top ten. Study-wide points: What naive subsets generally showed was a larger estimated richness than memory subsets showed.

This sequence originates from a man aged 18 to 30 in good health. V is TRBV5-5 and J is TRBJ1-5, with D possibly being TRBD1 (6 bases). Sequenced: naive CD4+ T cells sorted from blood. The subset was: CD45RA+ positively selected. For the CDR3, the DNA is TGTGCCAGCAGCCTCAACGCAGGGGCCAGTCATCAGCCCCAGCATTTT. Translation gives CASSLNAGASHQPQHF. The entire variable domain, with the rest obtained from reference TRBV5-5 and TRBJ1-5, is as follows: DAGVTQSPTHLIKTRGQQVTLRCSPISGHKSVSWYQQVLGQGPQFIFQYYEKEERGRGNFPDRFSARQFPNYSSELNVNALLLGDSALYLCASSLNAGASHQPQHFGDGTRLSIL.